The 14 T cell receptor beta chains below all came from one sample that was sequenced in a study of blood T cell repertoires in COVID-19. Assay: immunoSEQ multiplex PCR; the TCRdb copy retains only in-frame clones and omits some. The sample yields 65,000 or so clones, over 75% seen once. Sequencing input: peripheral blood. All receptors come from a man aged 80 or over with acute or convalescent COVID-19.

The chain combines TRBV10-3 with TRBJ1-6; D remains unclear. CDR3 length equals 14 residues. Trimming cost V 2 bases and J 10 bases, with 12 bases left between them. Germline CDR1 ENHRY, CDR2 SYGVKD. As DNA, the CDR3 is TGTGCCATCAGTGAGGTAGGATCCGGGTCACCCCTCCACTTT. It specifies CAISEVGSGSPLHF.

The chain couples TRBV19 to TRBJ1-1; D is unclear. Deletions cut 9 bases from V and 2 bases from J, with 16 bases between. This CDR3 spans 14 amino acids. CDR1 is LNHDA, CDR2 SQIVND, per germline (reference sequence). The CDR3 DNA reads as TGTGCCAGCCGAGCCCCCGGCGGTAACACTGAAGCTTTCTTT. Protein sequence: CASRAPGGNTEAFF.

The CDR3 spells CASSPDNRPLHTIYF. CDR3 DNA sequence: TGTGCCAGCTCACCAGACAACAGGCCTTTGCACACCATATATTTT. The rearrangement uses TRBV18 and TRBJ1-3, with a possible D match to TRBD1 (5 bases). The V end lost 2 bases, the J end lost 8 bases, and 16 bases lay between the germline ends. Germline V gene lookup returns CDR1 KGHSH and CDR2 LQKENI. The CDR3 totals 15 residues. The full variable domain, in which reference TRBV18 and TRBJ1-3 provide the parts outside the CDR3, is NAGVMQNPRHLVRRRGQEARLRCSPMKGHSHVYWYRQLPEEGLKFMVYLQKENIIDESGMPKERFSAEFPKEGPSILRIQQVVRGDSAAYFCASSPDNRPLHTIYFGEGSWLTVV.

The chain couples TRBV4-1 to TRBJ2-1; 8 positions match TRBD1. V trimming: 3 bases; J trimming: 6 bases; junction bases outside the gene matches: 19. The germline V gene has CDR1 MGHRA and CDR2 YSYEKL. The CDR3 has 19 amino acids. CDR3 amino acids: CASSQGKDRAHLRPNEQFF. The CDR3 nucleotides read TGCGCCAGCAGCCAGGGCAAGGACAGGGCCCACCTACGTCCCAATGAGCAGTTCTTC.

The chain recombines TRBV6-5 with TRBJ2-7, with 8 bases identical to TRBD1. CDR1 is MNHEY and CDR2 is SVGAGI in the germline V gene. V shed 0 bases, J shed 9 bases, and the junction held 10 bases outside the gene matches. This CDR3 region has 15 residues. The CDR3 sequence is CASSYSAGGGKPQYF. CDR3 bases: TGTGCCAGCAGTTACTCCGCAGGGGGCGGAAAACCGCAGTACTTC.

The chain links TRBV6-1 to TRBJ1-2; 8 bases fit TRBD1. Germline trimming cut 5 bases from V and 8 bases from J; bases unmatched to any gene: 7. The CDR3 is 13 residues long. Germline V lookup: CDR1 MNHNS, CDR2 SASEGT. CDR3 amino acids: CASSNQGAVGYTF. The CDR3 coding sequence is TGTGCCAGCAGTAACCAGGGGGCGGTGGGCTACACCTTC.

CDR3 nucleotide sequence: TGTGCCAGCAGCCCCGCCGTCGGGGGTGAAGCTTTCTTT. Protein: CASSPAVGGEAFF. This chain connects TRBV7-9 to TRBJ1-1, with D possibly TRBD1 on 5 matching bases. Germline-derived CDR1 and CDR2 are SEHNR and FQNEAQ (reference sequence). This CDR3 has 13 amino acids. The V end lost 5 bases, the J end lost 7 bases, and 14 bases lay between the germline ends.

The rearrangement uses TRBV5-1 and TRBJ1-5, with a tentative D call TRBD1 (5 bases). CDR3 length equals 16 residues. V was cut by 1 base and J by 0 bases, with 11 bases left in between. Germline V gives CDR1 SGHRS, CDR2 YFSETQ. The CDR3 loop is CASSLQGPYSNQPQHF. As DNA, the CDR3 is TGCGCCAGCAGCTTGCAGGGTCCTTATAGCAATCAGCCCCAGCATTTT.

The chain uses TRBV5-8 and TRBJ2-7, with a possible D match to TRBD1 (5 bases). Germline values: CDR1 SGHTS, CDR2 YDEGEE. V was shortened by 2 bases and J by 6 bases, with 15 bases between the two germline ends. The CDR3 spans 14 residues. CDR3 sequence: CASSFRTYRSEQYF. DNA for the CDR3: TGTGCCAGCAGCTTTCGGACATACCGCTCCGAGCAGTACTTC.

CDR3: CASSSRTGGGTDTQYF. CDR3 DNA sequence: TGTGCCAGCAGCTCACGGACAGGGGGCGGCACAGATACGCAGTATTTT. The chain combines TRBV11-2 with TRBJ2-3, with 11 bases that match TRBD1. In germline, CDR1 is SGHAT, CDR2 FQNNGV. J was trimmed by 1 base and V by 4 bases; bases with no gene match: 4. The CDR3 is made up of 16 amino acids.

The V and J genes are TRBV6-5 and TRBJ1-2; maybe TRBD1 (6 bases). Germline V CDR1 and CDR2: MNHEY, SVGAGI. V dropped 5 bases and J dropped 0 bases, with 13 bases sitting between them. This CDR3 spans 15 amino acids. The CDR3 loop reads CASSLRDTSNYGYTF. The CDR3 region has the DNA TGTGCCAGCAGTCTCCGGGACACTTCTAACTATGGCTACACCTTC.

The V and J genes are TRBV10-1 and TRBJ2-2; TRBD1 matches at 7 bases. V lost 1 base to trimming and J lost 0 bases; unmatched junction nucleotides: 2. Germline CDR1 is WNHNN and CDR2 is SYGVQD (reference sequence). CDR3 length: 16 residues. DNA of the CDR3: TGCGCCAGCAGTGAGTGGCAGGGGGCGAACACCGGGGAGCTGTTTTTT. It yields the protein CASSEWQGANTGELFF.

This clone was picked up one time. The genes are TRBV12-3 or TRBV12-4 and TRBJ1-6; maybe TRBD1 (5 bases). The CDR3 is 13 amino acids. V lost 7 bases to trimming and J lost 11 bases, with 15 bases between them. The DNA of the CDR3 is TGTGCCAGCAATTTTGGGGGGTTGCCACCCCTCCACTTT. Translation: CASNFGGLPPLHF.

This chain uses TRBV5-1 with TRBJ1-3; 7 bases agree with TRBD1. This CDR3 region has 16 residues. The V segment lost 4 bases and the J segment 3 bases; nucleotides outside the gene matches: 10. Germline-derived CDR1 and CDR2 are SGHRS and YFSETQ. In DNA, the CDR3 is TGCGCCAGCAGCCCACGACAGGGAACGATTGGAAACACCATATATTTT. As protein: CASSPRQGTIGNTIYF.